The 24 T cell receptor beta chains reported below all come from one sample, sequenced in a study of cytomegalovirus exposure and HLA in healthy donors (TCRdb year 2017). Receptor libraries were prepared by the immunoSEQ multiplex PCR assay. For the multiplex PCR, a mixture combining 60 forward primers for TCR Vbeta segments and 13 reverse primers for TCR Jbeta segments was used. The table comes from immuneACCESS by way of TCRdb, which keeps in-frame sequences with V and J called. Part of the clones is missing from these tables; in studies checked, under half for an unresolved V gene and the rest for unknown reasons. For this sample the table gives 150,000 to 200,000 clones, of which less than 80% were detected only once. 2.5% to 3% of the sample belongs to the ten largest clones. Sequencing was done on a sample of PBMCs. The receptors were gathered from a man aged 40-49 years in good health and CMV-seronegative.

V and J are TRBV9 and TRBJ1-1, with TRBD1 as a possible D gene (6 bases). V was trimmed by 8 bases and J by 0 bases, leaving 11 bases between them. Per germline, CDR1 SGDLS and CDR2 YYNGEE. CDR3 length: 13 amino acids. CDR3: CASNRAVNTEAFF. The CDR3 nucleotides read TGTGCCAGTAACAGGGCGGTGAACACTGAAGCTTTCTTT.

This chain uses TRBV5-6 with TRBJ2-7; 8 bases line up with TRBD2. V lost 4 bases, J lost 2 bases, and 2 bases stayed unmatched. This CDR3 has 13 amino acids. CDR1 is SGHDT, CDR2 YYEEEE, per germline. The CDR3 loop is CASSDGGAYEQYF. In DNA form, the CDR3 reads TGTGCCAGCAGCGACGGGGGGGCCTACGAGCAGTACTTC.

This chain joins TRBV6-1 and TRBJ2-5; maybe TRBD2 (6 bases). The CDR3 totals 14 residues. Germline V CDR1 and CDR2: MNHNS, SASEGT. V dropped 7 bases and J dropped 4 bases, with 16 bases sitting between them. The CDR3 reads CASISGGAVETQYF. The CDR3 DNA sequence: TGTGCCAGCATCTCCGGAGGGGCGGTAGAGACCCAGTACTTC.

The V gene is TRBV6-5, the J gene TRBJ2-1; the match to TRBD2 covers 11 bases. The V segment lost 6 bases and the J segment 4 bases; nucleotides outside the gene matches: 5. The germline V gene encodes CDR1 MNHEY and CDR2 SVGAGI. The CDR3 sequence is 15 residues long. The CDR3 loop reads CASRELAGAYNEQFF. Here the CDR3 DNA reads TGTGCCAGCAGGGAACTAGCGGGGGCTTACAATGAGCAGTTCTTC.

This sequence joins TRBV6-1 and TRBJ1-5, with TRBD1 identical over 7 bases. V lost 1 base to trimming and J lost 5 bases; unmatched junction nucleotides: 5. This CDR3 has 15 residues. The germline gives CDR1 MNHNS, CDR2 SASEGT. Here the CDR3 reads CASSEGPGGYQPQHF. As DNA, the CDR3 is TGTGCCAGCAGTGAAGGTCCAGGGGGGTATCAGCCCCAGCATTTT.

CDR3 DNA sequence: TGTGCCAGCAGCCTCCCAACTACTAACTATGGCTACACCTTC. Translating it yields CASSLPTTNYGYTF. The rearrangement joins TRBV5-4 to TRBJ1-2; D gene unclear. The CDR3 totals 14 residues. Germline CDR1 is SGHNT and CDR2 is YYREEE (reference sequence). V lost 4 bases, J lost 0 bases, and 10 bases lay in between. Using reference TRBV5-4 and TRBJ1-2 for the parts outside the CDR3, the full variable domain is ETGVTQSPTHLIKTRGQQVTLRCSSQSGHNTVSWYQQALGQGPQFIFQYYREEENGRGNFPPRFSGLQFPNYSSELNVNALELDDSALYLCASSLPTTNYGYTFGSGTRLTVV.

This rearrangement joins TRBV6-1 to TRBJ2-5; TRBD2 matches at 11 bases. The CDR3 is made up of 14 amino acids. From germline, CDR1 is MNHNS and CDR2 SASEGT. J lost 1 base, V lost 7 bases, and 2 bases had no gene match. The CDR3 DNA reads as TGTGCCAGCAAGGGACTAGCGGTCCAAGAGACCCAGTACTTC. Residues: CASKGLAVQETQYF.

V usage is TRBV27 and J usage is TRBJ2-3; D not certain. V lost 3 bases and J 2 bases, leaving 6 bases between the germline ends. Germline V gene sequence: CDR1 MNHEY, CDR2 SMNVEV (reference sequence). This CDR3 is built from 13 residues. The CDR3 bases are TGTGCCAGCAGTTTTCCCTCCACAGATACGCAGTATTTT. This sequence encodes CASSFPSTDTQYF.

The sample holds one count of this clone. The chain has TRBV29-1 and TRBJ2-3; 10 nucleotides match TRBD2. With 6 bases clipped from V and 4 bases from J, the junction kept 7 bases outside the gene matches. This CDR3 has 14 amino acids. In germline, CDR1 is SQVTM, CDR2 ANQGSEA. The CDR3 region has the DNA TGCAGCGTGGAATCTAGCGGGAGCTCAGATACGCAGTATTTT. Protein product: CSVESSGSSDTQYF.

This clone came up a few times. The chain couples TRBV6-6 to TRBJ2-7; the match to TRBD1 covers 8 bases. V was pared by 1 base and J by 5 bases, with 7 bases of the junction left unmatched. The CDR3 totals 15 residues. Germline CDR1 MNHNY, CDR2 SVGAGI (reference sequence). Written as DNA, the CDR3 is TGTGCCAGCAGTTACTGGGGACAGGCTCAGCACGAGCAGTACTTC. Translation gives CASSYWGQAQHEQYF.

The chain combines TRBV11-2 with TRBJ1-1; D is perhaps TRBD1 (5 bases). The V end lost 5 bases, the J end lost 0 bases, and 10 bases lay between the germline ends. The CDR3 sequence is 14 residues long. The germline V gene has CDR1 SGHAT and CDR2 FQNNGV. For the CDR3, the DNA is TGTGCCAGCAGCCCTGACAGCATGAACACTGAAGCTTTCTTT. It encodes CASSPDSMNTEAFF.

The chain recombines TRBV5-1 with TRBJ1-2, with D unclear. Trimming took off 3 bases at V and 8 bases at J, with 17 bases between the two ends. Per germline, CDR1 SGHRS and CDR2 YFSETQ. The CDR3 contains 14 residues. CDR3 loop: CASSSLGDRWGYTF. In DNA form, the CDR3 reads TGCGCCAGCAGCTCCCTGGGAGACCGGTGGGGCTACACCTTC.

The chain is built from TRBV6-1 and TRBJ2-3; D uncertain. Looked up from germline, CDR1 is MNHNS and CDR2 is SASEGT. V dropped 7 bases and J dropped 0 bases, with 8 bases sitting between them. The CDR3 runs to 13 residues. CDR3 in amino acids: CASIETSTDTQYF. The CDR3 region has the DNA TGTGCCAGCATCGAAACTAGCACAGATACGCAGTATTTT.

For this clone: At the DNA level, this CDR3 is encoded by other sequences in the same sample as well. The genes are TRBV14 and TRBJ1-1, with 9 bases lining up with TRBD1. This CDR3 has 16 amino acids. Germline V CDR1 and CDR2: SGHDN, FVKESK. Losses at the gene ends were 3 bases for V and 3 bases for J; bases not matched to a gene: 8. The DNA of the CDR3 is TGTGCCAGCAGCCACTTACAGGGGGCGGGTGACACTGAAGCTTTCTTT. It is translated as CASSHLQGAGDTEAFF.

The rearrangement links TRBV18 to TRBJ1-3; 10 bases match TRBD1. The CDR3 is 21 amino acids. Germline V gene data show CDR1 as KGHSH and CDR2 as LQKENI. Trimming cost V 3 bases and J 6 bases; bases outside gene matches: 23. CDR3 DNA: TGTGCCAGCTCACCCCTCCCGACAGGGGGCAAGGGAACGCGCGGAGAAAACACCATATATTTT. Translation gives CASSPLPTGGKGTRGENTIYF.

The rearrangement uses TRBV6-1 and TRBJ2-2, with a possible D match to TRBD1 (6 bases). The germline V and J ends were trimmed by 6 bases and 3 bases, with 11 bases remaining between them. This CDR3 comprises 14 residues. Germline-derived CDR1 and CDR2 are MNHNS and SASEGT. The CDR3 DNA sequence: TGTGCCAGCAGGACAGGAGTCTACACCGGGGAGCTGTTTTTT. This translates into CASRTGVYTGELFF.

The chain links TRBV10-3 to TRBJ1-5, with TRBD1 matching 8 bases. Germline-derived CDR1 and CDR2 are ENHRY and SYGVKD. The CDR3 totals 14 residues. With 5 bases clipped from V and 5 bases from J, the junction kept 5 bases outside the gene matches. CDR3 sequence reads: CAISPQQGDQPQHF. The DNA for the CDR3 is TGTGCCATCAGTCCCCAACAGGGGGATCAGCCCCAGCATTTT.

This clone was observed a handful of times. V gene TRBV7-8 combines with J gene TRBJ2-1, with 8 positions matching TRBD2. CDR3 length: 14 residues. CDR1 SGHVS and CDR2 FQNEAQ come from the germline V gene. J lost 6 bases, V lost 2 bases, and 3 bases had no gene match. CDR3 in amino acids: CASSLSGTSNEQFF. The CDR3 DNA follows: TGTGCCAGCAGCTTATCCGGGACTAGCAATGAGCAGTTCTTC.

There are a few counts of this clone. This chain connects TRBV9 to TRBJ2-1, with TRBD2 identical over 12 bases. The germline V gene encodes CDR1 SGDLS and CDR2 YYNGEE. The CDR3 extends over 15 amino acids. Trimming cost V 3 bases and J 3 bases; bases outside gene matches: 1. The CDR3 sequence is CASSAGLAGYNEQFF. The CDR3 DNA reads TGTGCCAGCAGCGCGGGACTAGCGGGCTACAATGAGCAGTTCTTC.

Comments on this clone: At one boundary the junction diverges from the germline segment, which might be a read error. The chain couples TRBV7-9 to TRBJ1-1; D is uncertain. The CDR3 has 14 residues. The germline V gene encodes CDR1 SEHNR and CDR2 FQNEAQ (reference sequence). The CDR3 reads CTSSLPLSVTEAFF. The CDR3 DNA is TGTACCAGCAGCTTACCCCTATCGGTCACTGAAGCTTTCTTT.

This chain links TRBV2 with TRBJ2-5; D gene uncertain. Trimming removed 1 base at V and 7 bases at J, with 13 bases between. Per germline, CDR1 SNHLY and CDR2 FYNNEI. The length of the CDR3 is 14 residues. This chain's CDR3 is CASSEGVASRTQYF. The CDR3 DNA reads as TGTGCCAGCAGTGAAGGGGTGGCTAGTCGGACCCAGTACTTC.

This clone ranks as medium-sized. This specimen includes other DNA sequences encoding the same CDR3. The V and J genes are TRBV30 and TRBJ2-1, with D perhaps TRBD2 (7 bases). Trimming shortened V by 0 bases and J by 3 bases, and 12 bases separated the two germline ends. This CDR3 has 15 residues. Germline lookup yields CDR1 GTSNPN and CDR2 SVGIG (reference sequence). As DNA, the CDR3 is TGTGCCTGGAGTGTACGCGGGGGCCGCTACAATGAGCAGTTCTTC. Protein: CAWSVRGGRYNEQFF. The variable domain in full, completed from reference TRBV30 and TRBJ2-1, reads SQTIHQWPATLVQPVGSPLSLECTVEGTSNPNLYWYRQAAGRGLQLLFYSVGIGQISSEVPQNLSASRPQDRQFILSSKKLLLSDSGFYLCAWSVRGGRYNEQFFGPGTRLTVL.

This clone has more than one count but fewer than ten. This chain joins TRBV11-2 and TRBJ2-3; 9 bases match TRBD1. This CDR3 has 14 amino acids. Germline CDR1 SGHAT, CDR2 FQNNGV. The ends lost 6 bases at V and 7 bases at J; junction bases unmatched: 8. This CDR3 reads CASRTGTGWHTQYF. CDR3 DNA: TGTGCCAGCAGAACCGGGACAGGGTGGCATACGCAGTATTTT. The full variable domain, completed using reference TRBV11-2 and TRBJ2-3, is EAGVAQSPRYKIIEKRQSVAFWCNPISGHATLYWYQQILGQGPKLLIQFQNNGVVDDSQLPKDRFSAERLKGVDSTLKIQPAKLEDSAVYLCASRTGTGWHTQYFGPGTRLTVL.

This clone was detected only once. V is TRBV7-3 and J is TRBJ2-7; the match to TRBD1 covers 11 bases. The V gene end was trimmed by 5 bases and the J gene end by 3 bases; junction bases not matched to a gene: 3. Germline V gene data show CDR1 as SGHTA and CDR2 as FQGTGA. The CDR3 sequence is 14 residues long. CDR3 bases: TGTGCCAGCAGCCCAGGGACAGGGGGCTACGAGCAGTACTTC. It yields the protein CASSPGTGGYEQYF.